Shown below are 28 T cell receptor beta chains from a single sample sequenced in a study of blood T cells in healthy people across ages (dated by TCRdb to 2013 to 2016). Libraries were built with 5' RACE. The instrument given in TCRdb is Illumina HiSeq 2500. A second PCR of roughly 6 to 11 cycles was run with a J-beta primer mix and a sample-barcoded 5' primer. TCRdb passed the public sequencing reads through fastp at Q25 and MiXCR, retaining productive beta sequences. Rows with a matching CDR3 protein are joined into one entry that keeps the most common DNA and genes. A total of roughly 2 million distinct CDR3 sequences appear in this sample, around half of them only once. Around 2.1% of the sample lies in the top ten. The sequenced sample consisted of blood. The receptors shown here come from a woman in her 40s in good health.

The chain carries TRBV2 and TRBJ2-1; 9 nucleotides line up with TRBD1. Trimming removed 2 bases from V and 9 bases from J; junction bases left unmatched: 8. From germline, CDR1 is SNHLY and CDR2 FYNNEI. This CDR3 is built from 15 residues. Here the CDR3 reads CASSETGTGLFEQFF. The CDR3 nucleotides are TGTGCCAGCAGTGAAACGGGGACAGGGTTGTTTGAGCAGTTCTTC.

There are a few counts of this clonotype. The CDR3 sequence is CASSYDRGMIADTQYF. The CDR3 region has the DNA TGTGCCAGCAGTTATGACAGGGGAATGATTGCAGATACGCAGTATTTT. This chain joins TRBV6-2 or TRBV6-3 and TRBJ2-3; 8 positions agree with TRBD1. V lost 3 bases, J lost 4 bases, and 9 bases stayed unmatched. This CDR3 has 16 residues. CDR1 and CDR2 (germline): MNHEY, SVGEGT.

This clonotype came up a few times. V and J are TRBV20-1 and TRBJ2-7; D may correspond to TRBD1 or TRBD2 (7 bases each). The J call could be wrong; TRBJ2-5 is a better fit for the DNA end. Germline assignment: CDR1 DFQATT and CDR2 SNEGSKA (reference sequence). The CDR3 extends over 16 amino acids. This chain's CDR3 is CSARDLDRDYRGTQYF. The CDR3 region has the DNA TGCAGTGCTAGAGATCTCGACAGGGACTACCGTGGGACCCAGTACTTC.

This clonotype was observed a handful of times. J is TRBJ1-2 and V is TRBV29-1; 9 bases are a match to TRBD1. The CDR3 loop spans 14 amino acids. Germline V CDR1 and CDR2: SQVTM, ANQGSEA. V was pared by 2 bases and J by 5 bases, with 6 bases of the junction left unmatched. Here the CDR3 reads CSVERRTGAYGYTF. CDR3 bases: TGCAGCGTTGAACGTCGGACAGGGGCGTATGGCTACACCTTC.

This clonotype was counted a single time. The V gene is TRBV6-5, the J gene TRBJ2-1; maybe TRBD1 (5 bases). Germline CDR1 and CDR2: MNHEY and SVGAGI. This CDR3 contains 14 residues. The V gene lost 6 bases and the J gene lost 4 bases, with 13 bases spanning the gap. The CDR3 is CASSRVGRYNEQFF. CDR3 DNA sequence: TGTGCCAGCAGCAGGGTGGGAAGGTACAATGAGCAGTTCTTC.

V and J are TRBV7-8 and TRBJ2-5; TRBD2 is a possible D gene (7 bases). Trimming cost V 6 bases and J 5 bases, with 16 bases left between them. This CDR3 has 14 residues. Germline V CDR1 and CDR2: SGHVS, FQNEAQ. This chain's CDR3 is CASSRRGREETQYF. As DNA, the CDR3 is TGTGCCAGCAGTCGGAGGGGGAGGGAGGAGACCCAGTACTTC.

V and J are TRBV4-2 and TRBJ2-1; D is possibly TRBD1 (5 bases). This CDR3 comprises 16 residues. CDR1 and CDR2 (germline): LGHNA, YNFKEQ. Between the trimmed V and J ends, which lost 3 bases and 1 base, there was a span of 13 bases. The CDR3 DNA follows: TGTGCCAGCAGCCAGACAGAACTCCAATCCTACAATGAGCAGTTCTTC. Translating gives CASSQTELQSYNEQFF.

The CDR3: CASSYSDGARETQFF. The CDR3, as DNA: TGTGCCAGCAGTTACTCGGACGGGGCAAGAGAGACCCAGTTCTTC. The V gene is TRBV6-5, the J gene TRBJ2-1; perhaps D is TRBD1 or TRBD2 (5 bases each). Germline V gene data show CDR1 as MNHEY and CDR2 as SVGAGI. The length of the CDR3 is 15 residues. The V end was cut by 0 bases, the J end by 13 bases, with 19 bases between.

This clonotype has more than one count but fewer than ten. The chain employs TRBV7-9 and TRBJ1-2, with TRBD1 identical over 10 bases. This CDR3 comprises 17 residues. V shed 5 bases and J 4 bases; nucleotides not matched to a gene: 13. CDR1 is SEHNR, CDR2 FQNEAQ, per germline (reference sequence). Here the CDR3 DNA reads TGTGCCAGCAGCACGCCAATCGGGACAGGGGAGGGCTATGGCTACACCTTC. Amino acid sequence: CASSTPIGTGEGYGYTF.

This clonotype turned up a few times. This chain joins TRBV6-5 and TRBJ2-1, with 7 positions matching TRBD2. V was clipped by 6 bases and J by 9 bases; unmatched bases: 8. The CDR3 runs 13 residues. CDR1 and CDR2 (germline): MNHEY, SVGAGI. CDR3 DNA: TGTGCCAGCAGGGTAGGGACTACCGGTGAGCAGTTCTTC. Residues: CASRVGTTGEQFF.

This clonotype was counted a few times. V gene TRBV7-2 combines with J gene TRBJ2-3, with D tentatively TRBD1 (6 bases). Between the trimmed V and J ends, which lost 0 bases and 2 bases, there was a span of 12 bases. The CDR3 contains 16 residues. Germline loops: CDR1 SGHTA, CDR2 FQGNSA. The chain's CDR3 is CASSLASQGFTDTQYF. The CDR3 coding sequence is TGTGCCAGCAGCTTAGCCTCGCAGGGGTTCACAGATACGCAGTATTTT.

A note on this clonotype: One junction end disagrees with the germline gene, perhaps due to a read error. The CDR3 nucleotides read TGTGCCAGTAGTCCCGGGACAGGGTATATTATGGATGGCTGCACCTTC. Translating gives CASSPGTGYIMDGCTF. J is TRBJ1-2 and V is TRBV19, with 9 bases that match TRBD1. The CDR3 spans 16 residues. Germline CDR1 reads LNHDA; CDR2 reads SQIVND (reference sequence).

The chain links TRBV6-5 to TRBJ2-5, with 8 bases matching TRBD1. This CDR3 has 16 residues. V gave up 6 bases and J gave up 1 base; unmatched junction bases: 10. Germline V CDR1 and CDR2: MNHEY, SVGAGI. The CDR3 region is CASSPEDRVGQETQYF. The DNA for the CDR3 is TGTGCCAGCAGCCCTGAGGACAGGGTCGGCCAAGAGACCCAGTACTTC.

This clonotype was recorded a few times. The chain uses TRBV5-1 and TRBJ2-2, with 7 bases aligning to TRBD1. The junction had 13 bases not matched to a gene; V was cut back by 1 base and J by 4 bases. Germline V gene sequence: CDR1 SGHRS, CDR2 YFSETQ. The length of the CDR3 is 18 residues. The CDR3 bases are TGCGCCAGCAGCTTGTTGGGGCCCGACAGGGTACCCACCGGGGAGCTGTTTTTT. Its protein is CASSLLGPDRVPTGELFF.

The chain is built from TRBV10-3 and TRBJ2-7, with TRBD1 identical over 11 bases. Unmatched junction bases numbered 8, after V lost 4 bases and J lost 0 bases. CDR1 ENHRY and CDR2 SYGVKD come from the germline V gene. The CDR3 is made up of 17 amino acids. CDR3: CAISGGGDRGFSYEQYF. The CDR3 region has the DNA TGTGCCATCAGTGGGGGAGGGGACAGGGGGTTCTCCTACGAGCAGTACTTC.

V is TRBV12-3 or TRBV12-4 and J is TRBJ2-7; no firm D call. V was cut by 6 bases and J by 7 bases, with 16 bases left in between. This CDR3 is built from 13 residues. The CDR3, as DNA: TGTGCCAGCAGCCAAACAGCAAGTGGGGAGCAGTACTTC. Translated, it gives CASSQTASGEQYF.

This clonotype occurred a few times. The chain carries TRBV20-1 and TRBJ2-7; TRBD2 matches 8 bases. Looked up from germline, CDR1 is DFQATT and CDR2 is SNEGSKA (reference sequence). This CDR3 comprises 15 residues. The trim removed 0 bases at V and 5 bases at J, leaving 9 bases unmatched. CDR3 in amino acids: CSARDPSRGLDEQYF. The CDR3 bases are TGCAGTGCTAGAGATCCATCCAGGGGACTAGACGAGCAGTACTTC.

The CDR3 nucleotides read TGTGCCAGCAAAGGGCAGTTTCCCTACAATGAGCAGTTCTTC. Protein sequence: CASKGQFPYNEQFF. J is TRBJ2-1 and V is TRBV6-1, with D unresolved. The CDR3 loop spans 14 amino acids. V was cut by 7 bases and J by 2 bases, with 12 bases left in between. Germline CDR1 is MNHNS and CDR2 is SASEGT.

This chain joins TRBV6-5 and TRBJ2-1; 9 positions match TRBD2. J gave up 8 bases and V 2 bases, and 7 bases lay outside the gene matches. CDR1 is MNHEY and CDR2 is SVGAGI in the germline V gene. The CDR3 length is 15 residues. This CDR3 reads CASSYAPSGDDEQFF. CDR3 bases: TGTGCCAGCAGTTACGCGCCTAGCGGGGACGATGAGCAGTTCTTC.

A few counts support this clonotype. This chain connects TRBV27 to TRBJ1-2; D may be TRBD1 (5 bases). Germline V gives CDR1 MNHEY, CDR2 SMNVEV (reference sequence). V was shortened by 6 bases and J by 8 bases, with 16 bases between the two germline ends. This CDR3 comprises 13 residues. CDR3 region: CASSAAPGWGYTF. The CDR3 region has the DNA TGTGCCAGCAGCGCTGCACCAGGGTGGGGCTACACCTTC.

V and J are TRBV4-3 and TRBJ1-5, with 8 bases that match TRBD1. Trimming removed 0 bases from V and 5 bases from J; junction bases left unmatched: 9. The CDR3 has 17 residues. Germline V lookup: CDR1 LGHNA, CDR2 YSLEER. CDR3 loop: CASSQEGRGRSYQPQHF. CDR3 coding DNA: TGCGCCAGCAGCCAAGAGGGCAGGGGGCGGTCCTATCAGCCCCAGCATTTT.

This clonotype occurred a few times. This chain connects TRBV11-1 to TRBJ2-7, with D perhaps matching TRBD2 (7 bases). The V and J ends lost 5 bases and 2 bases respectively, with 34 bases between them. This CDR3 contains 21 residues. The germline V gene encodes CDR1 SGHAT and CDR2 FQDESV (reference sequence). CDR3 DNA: TGTGCCAGCAGCCCCACCTTATCCGAGCAAACAGGGAGGGTAGGAGCCTACGAGCAGTACTTC. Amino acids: CASSPTLSEQTGRVGAYEQYF.

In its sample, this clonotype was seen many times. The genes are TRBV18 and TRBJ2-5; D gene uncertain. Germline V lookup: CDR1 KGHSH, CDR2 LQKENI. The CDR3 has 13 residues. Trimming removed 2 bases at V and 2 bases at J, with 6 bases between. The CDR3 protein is CASSPIGQETQYF. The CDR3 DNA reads TGTGCCAGCTCACCAATTGGTCAAGAGACCCAGTACTTC.

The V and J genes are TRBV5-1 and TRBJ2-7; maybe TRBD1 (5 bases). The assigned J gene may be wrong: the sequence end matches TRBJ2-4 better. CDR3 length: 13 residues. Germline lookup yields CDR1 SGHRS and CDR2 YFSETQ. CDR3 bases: TGCGCCAGCAGTACCGACAGTGTAAACATTCAGTACTTC. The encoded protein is CASSTDSVNIQYF.

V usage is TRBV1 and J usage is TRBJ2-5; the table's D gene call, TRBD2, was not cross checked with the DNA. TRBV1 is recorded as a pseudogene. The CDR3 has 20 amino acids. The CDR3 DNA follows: TGCACCAGCAGCCAAGATCTGGCTAGCGGGGGGCGTCAGCCCTACAATGAGCAGTACTTC. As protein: CTSSQDLASGGRQPYNEQYF.

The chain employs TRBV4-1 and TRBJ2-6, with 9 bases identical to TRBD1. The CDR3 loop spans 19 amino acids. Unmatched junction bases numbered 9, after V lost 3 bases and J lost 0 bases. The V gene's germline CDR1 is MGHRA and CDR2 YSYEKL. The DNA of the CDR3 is TGCGCCAGCAGCCACATTGGACAGGGGCCAAGCTCTGGGGCCAACGTCCTGACTTTC. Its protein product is CASSHIGQGPSSGANVLTF.

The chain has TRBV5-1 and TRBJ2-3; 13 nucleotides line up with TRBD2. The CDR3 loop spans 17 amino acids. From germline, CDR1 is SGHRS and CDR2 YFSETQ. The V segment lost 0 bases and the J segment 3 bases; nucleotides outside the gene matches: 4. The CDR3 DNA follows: TGCGCCAGCAGCTTGGATCCGGGACTAGCGGGAACAGATACGCAGTATTTT. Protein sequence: CASSLDPGLAGTDTQYF.

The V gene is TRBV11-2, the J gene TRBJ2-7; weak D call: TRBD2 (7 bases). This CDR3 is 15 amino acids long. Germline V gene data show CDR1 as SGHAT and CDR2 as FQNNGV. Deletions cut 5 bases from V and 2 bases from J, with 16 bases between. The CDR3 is CASSPVEGGAYEQYF. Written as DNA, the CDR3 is TGTGCCAGCAGCCCCGTTGAGGGGGGGGCCTACGAGCAGTACTTC.